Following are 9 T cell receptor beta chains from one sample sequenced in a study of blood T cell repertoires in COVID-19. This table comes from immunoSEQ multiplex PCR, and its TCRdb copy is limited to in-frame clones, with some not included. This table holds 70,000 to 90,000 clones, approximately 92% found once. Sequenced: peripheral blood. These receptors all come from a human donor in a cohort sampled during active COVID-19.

The CDR3 reads CASSLAGPNTEAFF. The CDR3, as DNA: TGTGCCAGCAGCTTAGCAGGCCCGAACACTGAAGCTTTCTTT. This chain links TRBV11-2 with TRBJ1-1; D gene unclear. V lost 1 base to trimming and J lost 1 base, with 7 bases between them. Germline CDR1 and CDR2: SGHAT and FQNNGV. CDR3 length equals 14 residues.

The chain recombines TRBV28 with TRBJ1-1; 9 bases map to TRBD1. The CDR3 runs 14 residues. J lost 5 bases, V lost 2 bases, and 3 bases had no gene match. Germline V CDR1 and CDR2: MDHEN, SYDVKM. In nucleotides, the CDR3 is TGTGCCAGCAGTTTAACGACAGGGGGGACTGAAGCTTTCTTT. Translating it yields CASSLTTGGTEAFF.

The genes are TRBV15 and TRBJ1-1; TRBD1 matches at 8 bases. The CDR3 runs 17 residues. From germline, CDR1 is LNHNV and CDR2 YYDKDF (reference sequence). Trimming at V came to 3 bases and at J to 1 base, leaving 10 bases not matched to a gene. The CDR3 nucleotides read TGTGCCACCAGCAGCCCTCCAGGGGGCTCGTCGAACACTGAAGCTTTCTTT. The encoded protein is CATSSPPGGSSNTEAFF.

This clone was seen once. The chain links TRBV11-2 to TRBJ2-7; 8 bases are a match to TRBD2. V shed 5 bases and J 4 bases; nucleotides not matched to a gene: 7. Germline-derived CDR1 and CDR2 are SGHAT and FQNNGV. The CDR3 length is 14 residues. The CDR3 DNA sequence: TGTGCCAGCAGCCCTTTAGCGGGGCGGTACGAGCAGTACTTC. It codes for CASSPLAGRYEQYF. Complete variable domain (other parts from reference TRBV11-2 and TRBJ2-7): EAGVAQSPRYKIIEKRQSVAFWCNPISGHATLYWYQQILGQGPKLLIQFQNNGVVDDSQLPKDRFSAERLKGVDSTLKIQPAKLEDSAVYLCASSPLAGRYEQYFGPGTRLTVT.

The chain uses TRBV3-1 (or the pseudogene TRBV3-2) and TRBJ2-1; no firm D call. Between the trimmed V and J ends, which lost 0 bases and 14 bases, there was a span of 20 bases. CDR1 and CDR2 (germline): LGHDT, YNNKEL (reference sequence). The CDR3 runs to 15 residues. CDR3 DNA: TGTGCCAGCAGCCAAGAAAACCCCATCCGTATGTTAGAGTTCTTC. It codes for CASSQENPIRMLEFF.

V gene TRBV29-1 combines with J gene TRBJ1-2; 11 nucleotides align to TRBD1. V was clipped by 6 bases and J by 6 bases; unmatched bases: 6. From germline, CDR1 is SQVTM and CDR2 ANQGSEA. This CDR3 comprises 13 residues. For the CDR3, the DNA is TGCAGCGTCTGGACAGGGGGCTTTAATGGCTACACCTTC. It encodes CSVWTGGFNGYTF.

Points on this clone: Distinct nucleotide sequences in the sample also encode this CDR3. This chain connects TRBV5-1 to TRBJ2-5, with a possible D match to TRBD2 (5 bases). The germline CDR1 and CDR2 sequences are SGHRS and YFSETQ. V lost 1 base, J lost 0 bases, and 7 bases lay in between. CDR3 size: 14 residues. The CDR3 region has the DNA TGCGCCAGCAGCTTGTCGGGGTACCAAGAGACCCAGTACTTC. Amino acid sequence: CASSLSGYQETQYF.

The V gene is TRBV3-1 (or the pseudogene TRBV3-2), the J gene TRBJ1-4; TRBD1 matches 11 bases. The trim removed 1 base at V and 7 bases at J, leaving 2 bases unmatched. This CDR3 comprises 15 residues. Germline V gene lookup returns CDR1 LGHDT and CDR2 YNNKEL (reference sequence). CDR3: CASSQAGTGGEKLFF. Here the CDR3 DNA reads TGTGCCAGCAGCCAAGCCGGGACAGGGGGTGAAAAACTGTTTTTT.

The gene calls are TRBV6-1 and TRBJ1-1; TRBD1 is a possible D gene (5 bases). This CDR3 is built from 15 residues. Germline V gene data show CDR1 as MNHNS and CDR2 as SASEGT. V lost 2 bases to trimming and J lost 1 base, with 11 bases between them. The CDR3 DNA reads TGTGCCAGCAGTGAAAAAAATAGGGGGAACACTGAAGCTTTCTTT. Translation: CASSEKNRGNTEAFF.